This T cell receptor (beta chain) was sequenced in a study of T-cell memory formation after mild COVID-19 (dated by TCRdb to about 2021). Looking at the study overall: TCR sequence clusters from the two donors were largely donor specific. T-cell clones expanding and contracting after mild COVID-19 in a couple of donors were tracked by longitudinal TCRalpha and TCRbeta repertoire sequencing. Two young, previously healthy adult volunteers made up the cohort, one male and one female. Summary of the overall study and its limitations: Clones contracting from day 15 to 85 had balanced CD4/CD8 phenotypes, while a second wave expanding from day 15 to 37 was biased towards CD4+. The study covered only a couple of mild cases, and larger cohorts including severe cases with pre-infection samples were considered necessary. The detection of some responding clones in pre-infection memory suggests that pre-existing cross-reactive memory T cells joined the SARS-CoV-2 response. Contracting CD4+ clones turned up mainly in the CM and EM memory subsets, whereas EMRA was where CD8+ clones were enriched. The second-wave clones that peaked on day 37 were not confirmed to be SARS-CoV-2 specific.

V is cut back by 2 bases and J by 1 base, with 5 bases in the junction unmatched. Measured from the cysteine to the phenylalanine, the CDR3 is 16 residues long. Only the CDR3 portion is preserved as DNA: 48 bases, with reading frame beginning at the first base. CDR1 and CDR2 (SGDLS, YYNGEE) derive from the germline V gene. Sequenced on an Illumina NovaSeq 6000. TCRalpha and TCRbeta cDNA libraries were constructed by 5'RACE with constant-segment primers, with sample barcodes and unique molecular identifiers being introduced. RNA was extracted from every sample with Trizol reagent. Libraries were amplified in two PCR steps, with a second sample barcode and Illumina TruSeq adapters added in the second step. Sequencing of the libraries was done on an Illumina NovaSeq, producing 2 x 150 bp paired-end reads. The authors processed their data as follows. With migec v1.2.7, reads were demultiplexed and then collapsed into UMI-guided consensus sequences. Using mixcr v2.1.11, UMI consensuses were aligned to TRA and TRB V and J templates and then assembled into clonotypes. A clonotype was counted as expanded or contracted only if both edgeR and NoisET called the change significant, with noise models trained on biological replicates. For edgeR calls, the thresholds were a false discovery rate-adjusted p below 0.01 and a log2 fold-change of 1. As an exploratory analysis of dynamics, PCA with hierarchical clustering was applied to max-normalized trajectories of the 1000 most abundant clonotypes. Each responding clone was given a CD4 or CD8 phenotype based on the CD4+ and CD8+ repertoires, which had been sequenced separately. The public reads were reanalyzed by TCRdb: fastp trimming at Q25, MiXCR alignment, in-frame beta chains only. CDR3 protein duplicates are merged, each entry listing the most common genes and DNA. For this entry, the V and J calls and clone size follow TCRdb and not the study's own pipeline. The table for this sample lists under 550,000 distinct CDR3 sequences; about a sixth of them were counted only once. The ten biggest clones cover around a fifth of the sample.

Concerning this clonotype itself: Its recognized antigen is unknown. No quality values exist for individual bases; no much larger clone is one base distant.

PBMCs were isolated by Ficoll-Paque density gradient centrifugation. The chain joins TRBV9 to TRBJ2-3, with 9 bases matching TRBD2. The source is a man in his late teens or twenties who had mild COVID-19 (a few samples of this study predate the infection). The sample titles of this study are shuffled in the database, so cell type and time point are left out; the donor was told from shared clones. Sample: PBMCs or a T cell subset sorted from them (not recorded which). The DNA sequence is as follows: TGTGCCAGCAGCGTTCCGCGACTAGCGGGCACAGATACGCAGTATTTT. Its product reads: CASSVPRLAGTDTQYF.